The 27 T cell receptor beta chains below were found in one sample sequenced in a study of cytomegalovirus exposure and HLA in healthy donors. Profiling relied on immunoSEQ multiplex PCR, and the TCRdb table lists in-frame clones only, not all of them. The repertoire holds tens of thousands of clones, with over 95% as singletons. Input material: PBMCs. The receptor set was obtained from a man aged 18 to 35 in good health and CMV-seronegative.

The rearrangement links TRBV19 to TRBJ1-2, with D maybe TRBD1 (6 bases). Germline lookup yields CDR1 LNHDA and CDR2 SQIVND (reference sequence). The CDR3 contains 14 residues. The germline V and J ends were trimmed by 3 bases and 3 bases, with 11 bases remaining between them. The chain's CDR3 is CASSIRDNDYGYTF. Here the CDR3 DNA reads TGTGCCAGTAGTATCCGGGACAACGACTATGGCTACACCTTC.

The V call is TRBV11-1, the J call TRBJ2-7; D is possibly TRBD1 (6 bases). The CDR3 consists of 14 residues. V gave up 3 bases and J gave up 5 bases, with 14 bases separating them. Germline loops: CDR1 SGHAT, CDR2 FQDESV (reference sequence). CDR3 sequence (DNA): TGTGCCAGCAGCTTCGAACAGGGCAGCAACGAGCAGTACTTC. Its translation: CASSFEQGSNEQYF.

V is TRBV10-2 and J is TRBJ2-7, with 8 bases matching TRBD1. V trimming: 7 bases; J trimming: 1 base; junction bases outside the gene matches: 6. The CDR3 covers 14 residues. Germline V gene lookup returns CDR1 WSHSY and CDR2 SAAADI. This CDR3 is CASNGQGLSYEQYF. The CDR3 DNA is TGCGCCAGCAACGGACAGGGATTATCCTACGAGCAGTACTTC.

This clone has a handful of counts. This chain links TRBV2 with TRBJ1-6, with TRBD1 matching over 8 bases. The CDR3 consists of 14 residues. In germline, CDR1 is SNHLY, CDR2 FYNNEI. J lost 7 bases, V lost 2 bases, and 1 base had no gene match. The DNA of the CDR3 is TGTGCCAGCAGTGAACAGGGGGCGAATTCACCCCTCCACTTT. Translated, it gives CASSEQGANSPLHF.

This clone was recorded once. This sequence joins TRBV7-2 and TRBJ1-1, with D unclear. Germline lookup yields CDR1 SGHTA and CDR2 FQGNSA. This CDR3 is 14 amino acids long. V was cut by 5 bases and J by 1 base, with 11 bases left in between. The CDR3 spells CASSPHARNTEAFF. CDR3 DNA sequence: TGTGCCAGCAGCCCCCACGCGAGGAACACTGAAGCTTTCTTT.

CDR3 bases: TGTGCCAGCAGTGAACCTTTGAAGACAGGGTTCTCCTACGAGCAGTACTTC. It is translated as CASSEPLKTGFSYEQYF. V usage is TRBV6-1 and J usage is TRBJ2-7, with 7 bases identical to TRBD1. Germline assignment: CDR1 MNHNS and CDR2 SASEGT. This CDR3 spans 17 amino acids. With V trimmed by 2 bases and J by 0 bases, 10 bases remained unmatched.

The CDR3 region has the DNA TGTGCCAGCAGTTTTGAGAAAACGCAGTATTTT. Protein: CASSFEKTQYF. The rearrangement joins TRBV28 to TRBJ2-3, with D hard to call. The CDR3 extends over 11 amino acids. The germline gives CDR1 MDHEN, CDR2 SYDVKM. The ends were cut back, 3 bases at V and 9 bases at J, with 7 bases in the middle.

As regards this clone: An end of the junction differs from the germline gene, which may be a read error. The chain couples TRBV4-2 to TRBJ2-1, with D possibly matching TRBD1 (6 bases). CDR3 length equals 16 residues. Looked up from germline, CDR1 is LGHNA and CDR2 is YNFKEQ. CDR3 in amino acids: CASSQAAGDGYSEQFF. CDR3 in DNA: TGTGCCAGCAGCCAAGCCGCAGGGGACGGTTACAGTGAGCAGTTCTTC.

V gene TRBV13 combines with J gene TRBJ2-1; D possibly corresponds to TRBD1 (6 bases). Germline-derived CDR1 and CDR2 are PRHDT and FYEKMQ (reference sequence). The CDR3 runs to 12 residues. The V end lost 3 bases, the J end lost 6 bases, and 6 bases lay between the germline ends. The CDR3 DNA is TGTGCCAGCAGCTTGACAGGCAATGAGCAGTTCTTC. It codes for CASSLTGNEQFF.

The rearrangement links TRBV19 to TRBJ1-2; TRBD1 is a possible D gene (5 bases). This CDR3 has 15 residues. Trimming took off 5 bases at V and 5 bases at J, with 18 bases between the two ends. CDR1 LNHDA and CDR2 SQIVND come from the germline V gene (reference sequence). CDR3 in amino acids: CASSPWDSTRYGYTF. The DNA of the CDR3 is TGTGCCAGTAGTCCCTGGGACTCCACCAGATATGGCTACACCTTC.

This clone has just one count. This chain links TRBV11-1 with TRBJ1-1; 9 bases are a match to TRBD1. V trimming: 5 bases; J trimming: 10 bases; junction bases outside the gene matches: 11. The CDR3 has 14 amino acids. Germline CDR1 SGHAT, CDR2 FQDESV (reference sequence). The CDR3 region is CASSPRDRADLAFF. The CDR3 region has the DNA TGTGCCAGCAGCCCAAGGGACAGGGCCGATTTAGCTTTCTTT.

The chain joins TRBV19 to TRBJ1-2; D gene uncertain. Trimming left V 1 base short and J 5 bases short, with 14 bases between. CDR3 length: 15 amino acids. Germline CDR1 LNHDA, CDR2 SQIVND (reference sequence). CDR3 nucleotide sequence: TGTGCCAGTAGTATAGTCACGACGGGATTTTATGGCTACACCTTC. Protein: CASSIVTTGFYGYTF. The full variable domain, completed using reference TRBV19 and TRBJ1-2, is DGGITQSPKYLFRKEGQNVTLSCEQNLNHDAMYWYRQDPGQGLRLIYYSQIVNDFQKGDIAEGYSVSREKKESFPLTVTSAQKNPTAFYLCASSIVTTGFYGYTFGSGTRLTVV.

In DNA, the CDR3 is TGTGCCAGCAGCTTAGCCGGGACTAGCGGAACTAGCACAGATACGCAGTATTTT. It specifies CASSLAGTSGTSTDTQYF. The chain carries TRBV7-9 and TRBJ2-3, with 11 positions matching TRBD2. This CDR3 contains 18 residues. Trimming removed 0 bases from V and 0 bases from J; junction bases left unmatched: 5. Germline CDR1 is SEHNR and CDR2 is FQNEAQ (reference sequence). Full variable domain (rest looked up from reference TRBV7-9 and TRBJ2-3): DTGVSQNPRHKITKRGQNVTFRCDPISEHNRLYWYRQTLGQGPEFLTYFQNEAQLEKSRLLSDRFSAERPKGSFSTLEIQRTEQGDSAMYLCASSLAGTSGTSTDTQYFGPGTRLTVL.

The chain couples TRBV18 to TRBJ1-1; 8 bases map to TRBD1. The CDR3 runs to 15 residues. Germline loops: CDR1 KGHSH, CDR2 LQKENI. V gave up 4 bases and J gave up 1 base; unmatched junction bases: 5. CDR3 nucleotides: TGTGCCAGCTCACTGAGGACAGGGAGGAACACTGAAGCTTTCTTT. This translates into CASSLRTGRNTEAFF.

Only a few counts were recorded for this clone. The chain links TRBV5-6 to TRBJ2-5; 7 positions match TRBD1. V lost 2 bases to trimming and J lost 2 bases; unmatched junction nucleotides: 3. Germline V gives CDR1 SGHDT, CDR2 YYEEEE. The CDR3 spans 14 residues. The CDR3 DNA reads TGTGCCAGCAGCTTCCTGGGACAGCAAGAGACCCAGTACTTC. Its translation is CASSFLGQQETQYF.

The chain uses TRBV10-2 and TRBJ1-5; possibly TRBD1 for D (6 bases). Germline CDR1 and CDR2: WSHSY and SAAADI. This CDR3 is built from 17 residues. Trimming took 0 bases from V and 0 from J, leaving 12 bases between them. The chain's CDR3 is CASSESITGYSNQPQHF. The CDR3 region has the DNA TGCGCCAGCAGTGAGTCGATTACAGGGTATAGCAATCAGCCCCAGCATTTT.

V gene TRBV15 combines with J gene TRBJ1-5; 12 bases line up with TRBD1. The CDR3 is 14 residues long. The V and J ends lost 9 bases and 6 bases, in that order; junction bases with no gene match: 6. Germline V CDR1 and CDR2: LNHNV, YYDKDF (reference sequence). The CDR3 DNA is TGTGCCACGGCAGGGACAGGGGGCATTCAGCCCCAGCATTTT. This gives the protein CATAGTGGIQPQHF.

This sequence joins TRBV10-3 and TRBJ2-1, with a tentative D call TRBD2 (6 bases). The CDR3 covers 15 residues. Trimming took off 6 bases at V and 4 bases at J, with 16 bases between the two ends. Germline V gives CDR1 ENHRY, CDR2 SYGVKD. The CDR3 sequence is CAIRGDSLAYNEQFF. The CDR3 DNA reads TGTGCCATCAGGGGGGACTCCTTAGCTTACAATGAGCAGTTCTTC.

The chain has TRBV28 and TRBJ1-1; D may be TRBD1 (5 bases). There are 13 residues in the CDR3. The ends were cut back, 6 bases at V and 0 bases at J, with 8 bases in the middle. Germline CDR1 reads MDHEN; CDR2 reads SYDVKM. The CDR3 nucleotides are TGTGCCAGCAGCGGACACTTGAACACTGAAGCTTTCTTT. Amino acids: CASSGHLNTEAFF.

The chain carries TRBV28 and TRBJ2-5; TRBD1 matches 10 bases. J lost 4 bases, V lost 6 bases, and 8 bases had no gene match. The length of the CDR3 is 15 residues. Germline V gene lookup returns CDR1 MDHEN and CDR2 SYDVKM. The CDR3 reads CASRPDRGRGETQYF. DNA of the CDR3: TGTGCCAGCAGGCCCGACAGGGGGCGTGGAGAGACCCAGTACTTC.

The genes are TRBV5-1 and TRBJ1-3, with D perhaps matching TRBD1 (5 bases). Per the germline V gene, CDR1 is SGHRS and CDR2 is YFSETQ. This CDR3 comprises 14 residues. V lost 2 bases, J lost 2 bases, and 8 bases lay in between. The CDR3 sequence is CASSFQGTGNTIYF. The DNA of the CDR3 is TGCGCCAGCAGCTTTCAGGGTACTGGAAACACCATATATTTT. The full variable domain, with the rest looked up from reference TRBV5-1 and TRBJ1-3, is KAGVTQTPRYLIKTRGQQVTLSCSPISGHRSVSWYQQTPGQGLQFLFEYFSETQRNKGNFPGRFSGRQFSNSRSEMNVSTLELGDSALYLCASSFQGTGNTIYFGEGSWLTVV.

The chain combines TRBV7-6 with TRBJ1-2; TRBD1 might be the D (5 bases). The V end lost 1 base, the J end lost 1 base, and 7 bases lay between the germline ends. Germline loops: CDR1 SGHVS, CDR2 FNYEAQ. The CDR3 extends over 14 amino acids. DNA of the CDR3: TGTGCCAGCAGCTTAGGACAGTTTAACTATGGCTACACCTTC. The encoded protein is CASSLGQFNYGYTF.

This clone was counted between two and nine times. The chain uses TRBV28 and TRBJ1-2; the D gene is possibly TRBD1 (5 bases). The CDR3 runs to 14 residues. Germline loops: CDR1 MDHEN, CDR2 SYDVKM. The ends were cut back, 4 bases at V and 5 bases at J, with 14 bases in the middle. CDR3 residues: CASSSPVGLYGYTF. CDR3 coding DNA: TGTGCCAGCAGTTCCCCCGTGGGACTTTATGGCTACACCTTC.

This chain joins TRBV19 and TRBJ2-7, with D perhaps matching TRBD1 (6 bases). Trimming pared 5 bases from V and 1 base from J, leaving 9 bases between. The CDR3 sequence is 13 residues long. CDR1 LNHDA and CDR2 SQIVND come from the germline V gene (reference sequence). The CDR3 DNA is TGTGCCAGTAGTTCGGACAGTTCCTACGAGCAGTACTTC. Its protein is CASSSDSSYEQYF. The complete variable domain, with remaining parts taken from reference TRBV19 and TRBJ2-7, reads DGGITQSPKYLFRKEGQNVTLSCEQNLNHDAMYWYRQDPGQGLRLIYYSQIVNDFQKGDIAEGYSVSREKKESFPLTVTSAQKNPTAFYLCASSSDSSYEQYFGPGTRLTVT.

The chain employs TRBV6-5 and TRBJ2-5, with no clear D. V dropped 6 bases and J dropped 1 base, with 15 bases sitting between them. Germline loops: CDR1 MNHEY, CDR2 SVGAGI. The CDR3 length is 15 residues. The CDR3 bases are TGTGCCAGCAGCGTAAATCCGGTATCCCAAGAGACCCAGTACTTC. Translating gives CASSVNPVSQETQYF.

The gene calls are TRBV10-2 and TRBJ2-7; 8 nucleotides match TRBD2. The germline gives CDR1 WSHSY, CDR2 SAAADI. The CDR3 consists of 14 residues. Trimming at V came to 5 bases and at J to 5 bases, leaving 8 bases not matched to a gene. The CDR3 coding sequence is TGCGCCAGCAGTTACGGGAGGGCCGGGAACGAGCAGTACTTC. This gives the protein CASSYGRAGNEQYF.

The chain uses TRBV6-5 and TRBJ2-1, with D perhaps matching TRBD1 (5 bases). Germline V gives CDR1 MNHEY, CDR2 SVGAGI. The V gene lost 2 bases and the J gene lost 2 bases, with 7 bases spanning the gap. CDR3 length: 14 residues. CDR3 region: CASSYRGTYNEQFF. The CDR3 DNA reads as TGTGCCAGCAGTTACAGGGGAACCTACAATGAGCAGTTCTTC.